A single sample gave rise to the 16 T cell receptor beta chains below, sequenced in a study of post-analysis software for immune sequencing data. Regarding the study as a whole: Patients carried roughly 5 TRBV segments more frequently than controls did, and TRBV5-6, TRBV5-1 and TRBV20-1 were among them.

Prepared libraries of TCR beta cDNA carried unique molecular identifiers. TCRdb passed the PCR reads through MiXCR, listing each CDR3 protein once. The top ten hold 0.5% to 0.6% of the sample, which has hundreds of thousands of distinct CDR3 sequences, about 32% seen once. Antigens for these TCRs are unknown. Sequenced material: blood. The origin of the receptors is a girl between 10 and 17 years old with multiple sclerosis.

This clonotype was counted ten times or more. The V and J genes are TRBV12-3 or TRBV12-4 and TRBJ1-2; D gene unclear. CDR3 length: 14 amino acids. The V end lost 5 bases, the J end lost 0 bases, and 10 bases lay between the germline ends. CDR3 DNA sequence: TGTGCCAGCAGTCCGCTGGAGACTAACTATGGCTACACCTTC. Its translation: CASSPLETNYGYTF.

The chain combines TRBV6-1 with TRBJ2-1; weak D call: TRBD2 (6 bases). Per the germline V gene, CDR1 is MNHNS and CDR2 is SASEGT. V was cut by 7 bases and J by 8 bases, with 15 bases left in between. The CDR3 has 13 amino acids. CDR3 loop: CASTLAARDEQFF. In nucleotides, the CDR3 is TGTGCCAGCACACTAGCAGCGAGGGATGAGCAGTTCTTC.

V gene TRBV4-3 combines with J gene TRBJ2-7; TRBD1 matches at 7 bases. The CDR3 totals 13 residues. The V gene's germline CDR1 is LGHNA and CDR2 YSLEER. With V trimmed by 4 bases and J by 7 bases, 7 bases remained unmatched. The CDR3 loop is CASSPTGLREQYF. DNA of the CDR3: TGCGCCAGCAGCCCGACAGGGCTACGAGAGCAGTACTTC.

This clonotype was counted only a few times. The chain couples TRBV7-2 to TRBJ2-5; D not resolved. The CDR3 runs to 14 residues. Deletions cut 4 bases from V and 5 bases from J, with 14 bases between. Looked up from germline, CDR1 is SGHTA and CDR2 is FQGNSA. This CDR3 is CASSSQKGIETQYF. DNA of the CDR3: TGTGCCAGCAGCTCCCAAAAGGGTATTGAGACCCAGTACTTC.

The gene calls are TRBV3-1 and TRBJ2-1, with D possibly TRBD2 on 5 matching bases. This CDR3 comprises 13 residues. V lost 3 bases and J 4 bases, leaving 7 bases between the germline ends. Germline CDR1 and CDR2: LGHDT and YNNKEL (reference sequence). CDR3 amino acids: CASSQEAYNEQFF. The CDR3 region has the DNA TGTGCCAGCAGCCAGGAGGCATACAATGAGCAGTTCTTC.

Concerning this clonotype itself: Germline is not matched at one junction end, which may reflect a read error. This chain uses TRBV3-1 with TRBJ1-4; no definite D call. The V gene's germline CDR1 is LGHDT and CDR2 YNNKEL (reference sequence). The CDR3 consists of 12 residues. CDR3 region: CASNQGNEELFF. The DNA of the CDR3 is TGTGCCAGCAACCAAGGAAATGAAGAACTGTTTTTT.

The sample holds a few counts of this clonotype. An end of the junction does not agree with germline; a read error may underlie this. V usage is TRBV12-3 or TRBV12-4 and J usage is TRBJ1-1; a possible D gene is TRBD1 (5 bases). This CDR3 comprises 13 residues. The CDR3 DNA reads TGTGCCGGCAGCCTCACAGGGAACACTGAAGCTTTCTTT. It codes for CAGSLTGNTEAFF.

The chain is built from TRBV27 and TRBJ2-1, with D perhaps matching TRBD1 (5 bases). The CDR3 is made up of 13 amino acids. V was shortened by 8 bases and J by 1 base, with 9 bases between the two germline ends. The germline CDR1 and CDR2 sequences are MNHEY and SMNVEV (reference sequence). This chain's CDR3 is CASQGRSYNEQFF. The DNA of the CDR3 is TGTGCCAGCCAGGGCAGGTCCTACAATGAGCAGTTCTTC.

This clonotype was detected a few times. This chain joins TRBV5-1 and TRBJ2-6; D not certain. Germline CDR1 SGHRS, CDR2 YFSETQ. The CDR3 consists of 18 residues. V shed 0 bases and J shed 0 bases, with 13 bases lying between them. Written as DNA, the CDR3 is TGCGCCAGCAGCTTGGAGCCAATAAAGAGCTCTGGGGCCAACGTCCTGACTTTC. Residues: CASSLEPIKSSGANVLTF.

In this sample, this clonotype turned up a few times. The chain's CDR3 is CASTKQGKGYEQYF. The DNA of the CDR3 is TGTGCCAGCACCAAGCAAGGAAAGGGCTACGAGCAGTACTTC. The J gene is TRBJ2-7, the V gene TRBV2; D unclear. CDR1 SNHLY and CDR2 FYNNEI come from the germline V gene. V shed 7 bases and J shed 3 bases, with 16 bases lying between them. The CDR3 spans 14 residues.

This chain joins TRBV11-2 and TRBJ2-3; 7 bases line up with TRBD2. The CDR3 is 12 residues long. Germline values: CDR1 SGHAT, CDR2 FQNNGV. V lost 2 bases, J lost 8 bases, and 1 base stayed unmatched. The CDR3 DNA reads TGTGCCAGCAGCTTATCGGGAGGTACGCAGTATTTT. Residues: CASSLSGGTQYF. Full variable domain (outside the CDR3, taken from reference TRBV11-2 and TRBJ2-3): EAGVAQSPRYKIIEKRQSVAFWCNPISGHATLYWYQQILGQGPKLLIQFQNNGVVDDSQLPKDRFSAERLKGVDSTLKIQPAKLEDSAVYLCASSLSGGTQYFGPGTRLTVL.

The rearrangement joins TRBV7-2 to TRBJ2-7; 11 nucleotides align to TRBD2. There are 15 residues in the CDR3. CDR1 is SGHTA and CDR2 is FQGNSA in the germline V gene. V shed 5 bases, J shed 4 bases, and the junction held 7 bases outside the gene matches. CDR3 nucleotides: TGTGCCAGCAGCATAACTAGCGGGAGCCCATACGAGCAGTACTTC. Its translation is CASSITSGSPYEQYF.

This clonotype has a handful of counts. The CDR3 region has the DNA TGTGCCAGCAGCCGAACGACGGGACTAGCGGGGGCGATGGAGTTCTTC. Translated, it gives CASSRTTGLAGAMEFF. The chain couples TRBV3-1 to TRBJ2-1, with 14 bases matching TRBD2. V was pared by 4 bases and J by 14 bases, with 13 bases of the junction left unmatched. Germline assignment: CDR1 LGHDT and CDR2 YNNKEL (reference sequence). The CDR3 runs 16 residues.

This clonotype occurred a few times. The chain has TRBV20-1 and TRBJ1-1; D possibly corresponds to TRBD1 (5 bases). V was shortened by 6 bases and J by 1 base, with 15 bases between the two germline ends. The CDR3 consists of 14 residues. CDR1 DFQATT and CDR2 SNEGSKA come from the germline V gene (reference sequence). The CDR3 nucleotides read TGCAGTGCCCTCAGTGGGGGAGGGAACACTGAAGCTTTCTTT. This translates into CSALSGGGNTEAFF.

This clonotype has only one observation. The rearrangement links TRBV6-5 to TRBJ1-6, with TRBD1 matching over 8 bases. CDR3 length: 16 residues. Germline V lookup: CDR1 MNHEY, CDR2 SVGAGI. V shed 2 bases, J shed 8 bases, and the junction held 8 bases outside the gene matches. CDR3 coding DNA: TGTGCCAGCAGTTACGATCCAGGGGGCATGGATTCACCCCTCCACTTT. Protein product: CASSYDPGGMDSPLHF.

V and J are TRBV27 and TRBJ2-3; 8 nucleotides match TRBD2. The germline V gene encodes CDR1 MNHEY and CDR2 SMNVEV (reference sequence). V shed 5 bases, J shed 5 bases, and the junction held 15 bases outside the gene matches. This CDR3 contains 17 residues. CDR3 coding DNA: TGTGCCAGCAGTCTAATTACGAGTCGGGGGGGTCGAGATACGCAGTATTTT. It translates to CASSLITSRGGRDTQYF.